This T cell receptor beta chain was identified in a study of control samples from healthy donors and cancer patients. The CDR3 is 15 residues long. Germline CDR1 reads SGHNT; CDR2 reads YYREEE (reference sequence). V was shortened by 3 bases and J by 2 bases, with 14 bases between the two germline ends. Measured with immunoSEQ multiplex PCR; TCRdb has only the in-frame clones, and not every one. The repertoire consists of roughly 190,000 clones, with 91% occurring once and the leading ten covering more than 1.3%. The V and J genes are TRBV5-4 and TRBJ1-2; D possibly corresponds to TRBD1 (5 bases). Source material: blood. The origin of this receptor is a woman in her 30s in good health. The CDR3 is CASSSKGFLNYGYTF. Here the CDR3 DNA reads TGTGCCAGCAGCTCAAAGGGGTTTTTGAACTATGGCTACACCTTC. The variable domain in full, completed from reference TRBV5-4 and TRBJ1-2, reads ETGVTQSPTHLIKTRGQQVTLRCSSQSGHNTVSWYQQALGQGPQFIFQYYREEENGRGNFPPRFSGLQFPNYSSELNVNALELDDSALYLCASSSKGFLNYGYTFGSGTRLTVV.